The T cell receptor (beta chain) described here comes from a study of identical twins. Overall study findings and caveats: Cord blood beta clonotypes that were abundant carried fewer insertions, and memory repertoires showed no such trend.

TCRdb used MiXCR to reprocess the 5' RACE reads, holding one entry per CDR3 protein. The sample lists about 500,000 distinct CDR3 sequences; 14% were seen once. The CDR3 length is 14 residues. V was pared by 4 bases and J by 4 bases, with 13 bases between. CDR1 MGHRA and CDR2 YSYEKL come from the germline V gene. In this sample, this clonotype turned up a few times. Its antigen remains unidentified. The sample was also reused in another study, on yellow fever vaccine responses in identical twins. That source notes: Reports say the vaccine T cell response in twins looked partly convergent and partly personalized.

Sequenced input: CD4+ T cells sorted from blood. This sequence joins TRBV4-1 and TRBJ1-1; D gene uncertain. The clonotype originates from a woman under 30 in good health. CDR3: CASSPTSESTEAFF. Here the CDR3 DNA reads TGCGCCAGCAGCCCCACCTCAGAGAGCACTGAAGCTTTCTTT.